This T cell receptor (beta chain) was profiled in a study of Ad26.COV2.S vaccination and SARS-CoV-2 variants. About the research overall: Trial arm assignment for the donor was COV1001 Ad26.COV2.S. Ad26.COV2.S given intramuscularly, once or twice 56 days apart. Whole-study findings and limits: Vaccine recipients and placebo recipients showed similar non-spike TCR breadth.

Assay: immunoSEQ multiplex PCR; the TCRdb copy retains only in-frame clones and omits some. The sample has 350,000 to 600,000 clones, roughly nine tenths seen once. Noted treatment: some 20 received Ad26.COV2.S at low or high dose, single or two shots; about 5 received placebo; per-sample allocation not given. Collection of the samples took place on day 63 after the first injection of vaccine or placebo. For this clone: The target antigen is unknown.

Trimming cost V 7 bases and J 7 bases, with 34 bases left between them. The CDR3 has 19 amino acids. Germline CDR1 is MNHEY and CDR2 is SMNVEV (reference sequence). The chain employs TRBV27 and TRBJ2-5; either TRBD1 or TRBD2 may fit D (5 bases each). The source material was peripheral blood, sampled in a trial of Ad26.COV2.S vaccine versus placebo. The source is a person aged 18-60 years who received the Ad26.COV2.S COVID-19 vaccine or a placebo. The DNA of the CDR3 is TGTGCCAGCACCTCTGGGACCCCCACGCGGCGGACCTCTCGTGGGACCCAGTACTTC. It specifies CASTSGTPTRRTSRGTQYF.